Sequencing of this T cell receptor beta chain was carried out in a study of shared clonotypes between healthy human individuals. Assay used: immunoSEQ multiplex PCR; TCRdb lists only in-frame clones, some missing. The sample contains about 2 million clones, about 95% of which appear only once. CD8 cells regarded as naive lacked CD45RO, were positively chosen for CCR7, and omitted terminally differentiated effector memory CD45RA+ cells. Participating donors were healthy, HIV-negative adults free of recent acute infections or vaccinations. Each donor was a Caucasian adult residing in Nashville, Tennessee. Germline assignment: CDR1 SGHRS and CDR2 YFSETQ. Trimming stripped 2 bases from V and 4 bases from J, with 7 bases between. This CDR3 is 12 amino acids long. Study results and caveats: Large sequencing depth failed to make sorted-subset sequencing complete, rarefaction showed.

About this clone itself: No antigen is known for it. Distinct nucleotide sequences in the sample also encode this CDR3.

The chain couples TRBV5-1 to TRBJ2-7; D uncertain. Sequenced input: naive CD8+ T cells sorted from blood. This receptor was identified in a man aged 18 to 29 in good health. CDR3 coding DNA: TGCGCCAGCAGCTTCCCAGGTTACGAGCAGTACTTC. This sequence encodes CASSFPGYEQYF.